Listed below are T cell receptor beta chains from one sample, sequenced in a study of PD-1 blockade in classical Hodgkin lymphoma. TCRdb's table, derived via immunoSEQ multiplex PCR, lists solely in-frame clones and lacks some. The sample has more than 25,000 clones; around three quarters are singletons. This specimen was peripheral blood mononuclear cells (PBMCs), taken before the second cycle of nivolumab. These receptors all come from a human donor with classical Hodgkin lymphoma. Each CDR3 is given with its conserved first and last residue. A D gene is named only where the DNA matches it firmly. Only part of the rows carry a size: once, few, many, or a class if the clone is expanded.

d_call: TRBD1
v_call: TRBV25-1
j_call: TRBJ2-7
clone_size: NA
cdr3_aa: CASSVGTGGSDEQYF
cdr3_nt: TGTGCCAGCAGTGTTGGGACAGGGGGCAGCGACGAGCAGTACTTC

d_call: NA
v_call: TRBV5-4
j_call: TRBJ1-6
clone_size: once
cdr3_aa: CASSRGLRDNSPLHF
cdr3_nt: TGTGCCAGCAGCCGGGGCTTGAGGGATAATTCACCCCTCCACTTT

d_call: NA
v_call: TRBV30
j_call: TRBJ2-1
clone_size: NA
cdr3_aa: CAWSSSRNNEQFF
cdr3_nt: TGTGCCTGGAGTAGTTCGAGGAACAATGAGCAGTTCTTC

d_call: NA
v_call: TRBV6-6
j_call: TRBJ2-1
clone_size: NA
cdr3_aa: CASSYSASNNEQFF
cdr3_nt: TGTGCCAGCAGTTACTCGGCCTCCAACAATGAGCAGTTCTTC

d_call: NA
v_call: TRBV5-4
j_call: TRBJ1-6
clone_size: few
cdr3_aa: CASSLGGGSSYNSPLHF
cdr3_nt: TGTGCCAGCAGCCTGGGAGGGGGGAGCTCCTATAATTCACCCCTCCACTTT

d_call: NA
v_call: TRBV6-6
j_call: TRBJ2-5
clone_size: NA
cdr3_aa: CASVRTGVQETQYF
cdr3_nt: TGTGCCAGCGTTCGGACGGGAGTCCAAGAGACCCAGTACTTC

d_call: NA
v_call: TRBV19
j_call: TRBJ2-1
clone_size: NA
cdr3_aa: CASSIGQSYSYNEQFF
cdr3_nt: TGTGCCAGTAGTATCGGGCAGAGCTACTCCTACAATGAGCAGTTCTTC

d_call: NA
v_call: TRBV7-7
j_call: TRBJ2-5
clone_size: NA
cdr3_aa: CASSPGRVYQETQYF
cdr3_nt: TGTGCTAGCTCTCCCGGGCGGGTTTACCAAGAGACCCAGTACTTC

d_call: TRBD2
v_call: TRBV5-1
j_call: TRBJ2-7
clone_size: NA
cdr3_aa: CASSWVSGVSYEQYF
cdr3_nt: TGCGCCAGCAGCTGGGTAAGCGGGGTCTCCTACGAGCAGTACTTC

d_call: TRBD2
v_call: TRBV13
j_call: TRBJ2-4
clone_size: NA
cdr3_aa: CASSLLSSGRTKNIQYF
cdr3_nt: TGTGCCAGCAGCTTATTATCCAGCGGGAGAACTAAAAACATTCAGTACTTC

d_call: NA
v_call: TRBV7-3
j_call: TRBJ2-1
clone_size: NA
cdr3_aa: CASSFNSYNEQFF
cdr3_nt: TGTGCCAGCAGCTTCAACTCCTACAATGAGCAGTTCTTC

d_call: NA
v_call: TRBV7-9
j_call: TRBJ1-5
clone_size: once
cdr3_aa: CASSSQGSNQPQHF
cdr3_nt: TGTGCCAGCAGCTCACAGGGAAGCAATCAGCCCCAGCATTTT

d_call: NA
v_call: TRBV5-1
j_call: TRBJ1-1
clone_size: once
cdr3_aa: CASSVPGAEGTEAFF
cdr3_nt: TGCGCCAGCAGCGTACCGGGAGCGGAGGGTACTGAAGCTTTCTTT

d_call: TRBD1
v_call: TRBV19
j_call: TRBJ1-1
clone_size: NA
cdr3_aa: CASSNQGGNTEAFF
cdr3_nt: TGTGCCAGCTCGAATCAGGGGGGGAACACTGAAGCTTTCTTT

d_call: TRBD1
v_call: TRBV6-5
j_call: TRBJ1-2
clone_size: few
cdr3_aa: CASRTTGDYGYTF
cdr3_nt: TGTGCCAGCAGAACGACAGGGGACTATGGCTACACCTTC

d_call: TRBD1
v_call: TRBV7-8
j_call: TRBJ2-7
clone_size: once
cdr3_aa: CASSLITGGYEQYF
cdr3_nt: TGTGCCAGCAGCTTAATTACAGGGGGCTACGAGCAGTACTTC

d_call: TRBD2
v_call: TRBV11-2
j_call: TRBJ2-4
clone_size: NA
cdr3_aa: CASSLGSGGAVAKNIQYF
cdr3_nt: TGTGCCAGCAGCTTAGGGAGCGGGGGGGCCGTTGCCAAAAACATTCAGTACTTC

d_call: NA
v_call: TRBV19
j_call: TRBJ1-5
clone_size: NA
cdr3_aa: CASSTAGPSNQPQHF
cdr3_nt: TGTGCCAGTAGTACGGCAGGACCGAGCAATCAGCCCCAGCATTTT

d_call: NA
v_call: TRBV18
j_call: TRBJ1-3
clone_size: NA
cdr3_aa: CASSPRDGNTIYF
cdr3_nt: TGTGCCAGCTCACCAAGGGATGGAAACACCATATATTTT

d_call: NA
v_call: TRBV2
j_call: TRBJ2-2
clone_size: NA
cdr3_aa: CASSAGGGGTGELFF
cdr3_nt: TGTGCCAGCAGTGCTGGCGGTGGTGGCACCGGGGAGCTGTTTTTT

d_call: NA
v_call: TRBV6-5
j_call: TRBJ2-1
clone_size: NA
cdr3_aa: CASRTLRVGEQFF
cdr3_nt: TGTGCCAGCAGAACGCTCAGGGTCGGGGAGCAGTTCTTC

d_call: TRBD1
v_call: TRBV5-6
j_call: TRBJ1-4
clone_size: few
cdr3_aa: CASSSGTAFAREKLFF
cdr3_nt: TGTGCCAGCAGCTCCGGGACAGCATTCGCTCGGGAAAAACTGTTTTTT

d_call: NA
v_call: TRBV6-1
j_call: TRBJ1-1
clone_size: once
cdr3_aa: CASRGWAETEAFF
cdr3_nt: TGTGCCAGCAGAGGGTGGGCGGAAACTGAAGCTTTCTTT

d_call: NA
v_call: TRBV25-1
j_call: TRBJ2-1
clone_size: NA
cdr3_aa: CASSDGGGAFNEQFF
cdr3_nt: TGTGCCAGCAGTGACGGTGGGGGGGCCTTCAATGAGCAGTTCTTC

d_call: TRBD2
v_call: TRBV5-6
j_call: TRBJ2-1
clone_size: NA
cdr3_aa: CASSFGGRGTEQFF
cdr3_nt: TGTGCCAGCAGCTTCGGAGGGAGGGGAACTGAGCAGTTCTTC

d_call: NA
v_call: TRBV7-8
j_call: TRBJ2-1
clone_size: few
cdr3_aa: CASSLAGSYNEQFF
cdr3_nt: TGTGCCAGCAGCTTAGCGGGATCCTACAATGAGCAGTTCTTC

d_call: NA
v_call: TRBV30
j_call: TRBJ1-1
clone_size: NA
cdr3_aa: CAWGPYEAFF
cdr3_nt: TGTGCCTGGGGTCCCTATGAAGCTTTCTTT

d_call: TRBD1
v_call: TRBV15
j_call: TRBJ1-1
clone_size: NA
cdr3_aa: CATSPSGTANTEAFF
cdr3_nt: TGTGCCACCAGTCCATCCGGGACAGCCAACACTGAAGCTTTCTTT

d_call: NA
v_call: TRBV9
j_call: TRBJ1-1
clone_size: NA
cdr3_aa: CASGRAGTSEAFF
cdr3_nt: TGTGCCAGCGGGCGGGCAGGGACCTCTGAAGCTTTCTTT

d_call: NA
v_call: TRBV7-6
j_call: TRBJ2-1
clone_size: NA
cdr3_aa: CASSSTAYNEQFF
cdr3_nt: TGTGCCAGCAGCTCAACCGCCTACAATGAGCAGTTCTTC

d_call: NA
v_call: TRBV2
j_call: TRBJ1-2
clone_size: NA
cdr3_aa: CASSEIGQGPLLSGYTF
cdr3_nt: TGTGCCAGCAGTGAAATAGGTCAGGGGCCCCTACTTTCTGGCTACACCTTC

d_call: NA
v_call: TRBV5-6
j_call: TRBJ1-1
clone_size: few
cdr3_aa: CASSLGGTLWTEAFF
cdr3_nt: TGTGCCAGCAGCTTGGGTGGGACATTATGGACTGAAGCTTTCTTT

d_call: NA
v_call: TRBV27
j_call: TRBJ1-1
clone_size: medium-sized
cdr3_aa: CASSSLMQGAKAFF
cdr3_nt: TGTGCCAGCAGTTCTCTTATGCAAGGGGCGAAGGCTTTCTTT

d_call: TRBD1
v_call: TRBV14
j_call: TRBJ1-2
clone_size: few
cdr3_aa: CASSLRDRAKGNYGYTF
cdr3_nt: TGTGCCAGCAGCCTCCGGGACAGGGCCAAGGGGAACTATGGCTACACCTTC

d_call: TRBD1
v_call: TRBV5-1
j_call: TRBJ1-5
clone_size: NA
cdr3_aa: CASSLGQGNNQPQHF
cdr3_nt: TGCGCCAGCAGCTTGGGACAGGGGAACAATCAGCCCCAGCATTTT

d_call: NA
v_call: TRBV7-9
j_call: TRBJ1-2
clone_size: few
cdr3_aa: CASSSSDASGYGYTF
cdr3_nt: TGTGCCAGCAGCTCCTCGGACGCCAGTGGCTATGGCTACACCTTC

d_call: TRBD1
v_call: TRBV19
j_call: TRBJ1-5
clone_size: NA
cdr3_aa: CASSGTAMLVRNQPQHF
cdr3_nt: TGTGCCAGTAGCGGGACAGCTATGCTGGTCCGCAATCAGCCCCAGCATTTT

d_call: NA
v_call: TRBV6-1
j_call: TRBJ1-2
clone_size: NA
cdr3_aa: CAGGTGTDYGYTF
cdr3_nt: TGTGCCGGAGGTACCGGGACGGATTATGGCTACACCTTC

d_call: NA
v_call: TRBV9
j_call: TRBJ1-4
clone_size: NA
cdr3_aa: CASSPGGRSTNEKLFF
cdr3_nt: TGTGCCAGCAGCCCCGGCGGAAGATCAACTAATGAAAAACTGTTTTTT

d_call: NA
v_call: TRBV10-3
j_call: TRBJ1-2
clone_size: few
cdr3_aa: CAISEQLQNYGYTF
cdr3_nt: TGTGCCATCAGTGAACAGCTTCAAAACTATGGCTACACCTTC

d_call: NA
v_call: TRBV10-3
j_call: TRBJ2-7
clone_size: NA
cdr3_aa: CAISESIGGYEQYF
cdr3_nt: TGTGCCATCAGTGAGTCGATAGGGGGCTACGAGCAGTACTTC

d_call: NA
v_call: TRBV7-9
j_call: TRBJ1-2
clone_size: NA
cdr3_aa: CASSFDGYTF
cdr3_nt: TGTGCCAGCAGCTTTGACGGCTACACCTTC

d_call: NA
v_call: TRBV18
j_call: TRBJ1-2
clone_size: NA
cdr3_aa: CASSPSGSYGYTF
cdr3_nt: TGTGCCAGCTCACCATCGGGCAGCTATGGCTACACCTTC

d_call: NA
v_call: TRBV19
j_call: TRBJ2-2
clone_size: NA
cdr3_aa: CASSISAGGTGELFF
cdr3_nt: TGTGCCAGTAGCATCTCGGCTGGGGGAACCGGGGAGCTGTTTTTT

d_call: NA
v_call: TRBV19
j_call: TRBJ2-7
clone_size: medium-sized
cdr3_aa: CASSLQGRSYEQYF
cdr3_nt: TGTGCCAGTAGCCTCCAGGGGCGATCCTACGAGCAGTACTTC

d_call: NA
v_call: TRBV19
j_call: TRBJ1-1
clone_size: NA
cdr3_aa: CASIGDPNTEAFF
cdr3_nt: TGTGCCAGTATAGGGGACCCAAACACTGAAGCTTTCTTT

d_call: NA
v_call: TRBV5-1
j_call: TRBJ1-1
clone_size: NA
cdr3_aa: CASSLTPDTLGTEAFF
cdr3_nt: TGCGCCAGCAGCTTGACCCCGGACACCTTGGGGACTGAAGCTTTCTTT

d_call: NA
v_call: TRBV7-8
j_call: TRBJ1-5
clone_size: NA
cdr3_aa: CASSLAGNNQPQHF
cdr3_nt: TGTGCCAGCAGCTTGGCAGGGAACAATCAGCCCCAGCATTTT

d_call: TRBD2
v_call: TRBV4-3
j_call: TRBJ2-3
clone_size: NA
cdr3_aa: CASSHGPGTSASPSSTDTQYF
cdr3_nt: TGCGCCAGCAGCCACGGTCCCGGGACTAGCGCGTCCCCCTCTAGCACAGATACGCAGTATTTT

d_call: NA
v_call: TRBV6-4
j_call: TRBJ1-2
clone_size: once
cdr3_aa: CASSDGSSGYTF
cdr3_nt: TGTGCCAGCAGTGATGGGAGCTCTGGCTACACCTTC

d_call: TRBD2
v_call: TRBV5-1
j_call: TRBJ2-7
clone_size: NA
cdr3_aa: CASSLVGGRTGEQYF
cdr3_nt: TGCGCCAGCAGCTTGGTCGGCGGGAGAACGGGGGAGCAGTACTTC

d_call: NA
v_call: TRBV10-1
j_call: TRBJ1-5
clone_size: NA
cdr3_aa: CASTPNPRVGWDQPQHF
cdr3_nt: TGCGCCAGCACCCCGAATCCCCGGGTAGGGTGGGACCAGCCCCAGCATTTT

d_call: TRBD2
v_call: TRBV7-9
j_call: TRBJ2-1
clone_size: NA
cdr3_aa: CASSPRAGGHEQFF
cdr3_nt: TGTGCCAGCAGCCCTAGGGCGGGGGGGCATGAGCAGTTCTTC

d_call: TRBD2
v_call: TRBV30
j_call: TRBJ2-1
clone_size: NA
cdr3_aa: CAWSTGLAGNEQFF
cdr3_nt: TGTGCCTGGAGTACGGGACTAGCGGGCAATGAGCAGTTCTTC